This is a list of T cell receptor beta chains from one sample in a study of blood T cell repertoires in COVID-19. Generated by immunoSEQ multiplex PCR, the TCRdb table keeps only in-frame clones and is missing some. The data contain roughly 290,000 clones, under 85% of them singletons. Input material: peripheral blood. The receptor set was obtained from a human donor with COVID-19, enrolled during active disease. The donor label of this sample is uncertain. CDR3s include the opening cysteine and the closing phenylalanine or tryptophan. Each record gives: D gene, V gene, clone size, J gene, CDR3 DNA, CDR3 protein. D genes are given only for firm matches. Expanded clones are given a class, and other clones once, few, many or no size at all.

d_call: -; v_call: TRBV6-2/TRBV6-3; clone_size: -; j_call: TRBJ2-7; cdr3_nt: TGTGCCAGCAGTTACCCCGGGTACGAGCAGTACTTC; cdr3_aa: CASSYPGYEQYF
d_call: TRBD2; v_call: TRBV5-1; clone_size: -; j_call: TRBJ2-3; cdr3_nt: TGCGCCAGCAGCGAGGGACTAGCGGGAGCATCAGATACGCAGTATTTT; cdr3_aa: CASSEGLAGASDTQYF
d_call: -; v_call: TRBV19; clone_size: -; j_call: TRBJ2-5; cdr3_nt: TGTGCCAGTAGTATTCCAGGGAAGGAGACCCAGTACTTC; cdr3_aa: CASSIPGKETQYF
d_call: -; v_call: TRBV28; clone_size: -; j_call: TRBJ1-3; cdr3_nt: TGTGCCAGCAGTTTAACCCGCGTGGGAAACACCATATATTTT; cdr3_aa: CASSLTRVGNTIYF
d_call: TRBD2; v_call: TRBV19; clone_size: -; j_call: TRBJ2-1; cdr3_nt: TGTGCCAGTAGTATGACTAGCGGGAGGTTTGATGAGCAGTTCTTC; cdr3_aa: CASSMTSGRFDEQFF
d_call: TRBD2; v_call: TRBV14; clone_size: -; j_call: TRBJ2-2; cdr3_nt: TGTGCCAGCACCCCATTGGGACTAGCGGGGACCGGGGAGCTGTTTTTT; cdr3_aa: CASTPLGLAGTGELFF
d_call: -; v_call: TRBV9; clone_size: -; j_call: TRBJ2-2; cdr3_nt: TGTGCCAGCAGCGCTAATATTAACACCGGGGAGCTGTTTTTT; cdr3_aa: CASSANINTGELFF
d_call: -; v_call: TRBV10-2; clone_size: -; j_call: TRBJ2-3; cdr3_nt: TGCGCCAGCGGGGGGTGGCAGAGAAGCACAGATACGCAGTATTTT; cdr3_aa: CASGGWQRSTDTQYF
d_call: TRBD2; v_call: TRBV19; clone_size: -; j_call: TRBJ2-1; cdr3_nt: TGTGCCAGCCTAGCGGGGGGGTACAATGAGCAGTTCTTC; cdr3_aa: CASLAGGYNEQFF
d_call: -; v_call: TRBV6-5; clone_size: -; j_call: TRBJ1-2; cdr3_nt: TGTGCCAGCAGTTACTCACTGAACAGCCAGTATGGCTACACCTTC; cdr3_aa: CASSYSLNSQYGYTF
d_call: TRBD1; v_call: TRBV6-5; clone_size: -; j_call: TRBJ1-1; cdr3_nt: TGTGCCAGCAGTTACTCCGGACAGGCTGAAGCTTTCTTT; cdr3_aa: CASSYSGQAEAFF
d_call: TRBD1; v_call: TRBV19; clone_size: once; j_call: TRBJ2-7; cdr3_nt: TGTGCCAGTAGTCCAAGGACAGGCCCCGAATTCAACGAGCAGTACTTC; cdr3_aa: CASSPRTGPEFNEQYF
d_call: -; v_call: TRBV11-2; clone_size: -; j_call: TRBJ1-2; cdr3_nt: TGTGCCAGCAGCTTAGCCGTGTTAAACTATGGCTACACCTTC; cdr3_aa: CASSLAVLNYGYTF
d_call: TRBD2; v_call: TRBV7-9; clone_size: -; j_call: TRBJ2-1; cdr3_nt: TGTGCCAGCACCCATCGTGAGACTAGCGGGAGAATGAGCTCCTACAATGAGCAGTTCTTC; cdr3_aa: CASTHRETSGRMSSYNEQFF
d_call: TRBD1; v_call: TRBV18; clone_size: -; j_call: TRBJ1-2; cdr3_nt: TGTGCCAGCTCACCACAGACAGGGCCGTCCTCAGGCTACACCTTC; cdr3_aa: CASSPQTGPSSGYTF
d_call: TRBD2; v_call: TRBV4-3; clone_size: -; j_call: TRBJ2-5; cdr3_nt: TGCGCCAGCAGCCGGAAATCCCCGGGACTAGCGGGAGGAGAGACCCAGTACTTC; cdr3_aa: CASSRKSPGLAGGETQYF
d_call: TRBD1; v_call: TRBV30; clone_size: few; j_call: TRBJ1-1; cdr3_nt: TGTGCCTGGGGGACAGGGGCCAACACTGAAGCTTTCTTT; cdr3_aa: CAWGTGANTEAFF
d_call: TRBD2; v_call: TRBV2; clone_size: -; j_call: TRBJ2-5; cdr3_nt: TGTGCCAGCAGTAAATTGACTAGCGGGGCCCAAGAGACCCAGTACTTC; cdr3_aa: CASSKLTSGAQETQYF
d_call: TRBD2; v_call: TRBV10-1; clone_size: -; j_call: TRBJ2-7; cdr3_nt: TGCGCCAGCAGCCCACGGCTAGCGGGCCACTACGAGCAGTACTTC; cdr3_aa: CASSPRLAGHYEQYF
d_call: TRBD1; v_call: TRBV27; clone_size: -; j_call: TRBJ2-7; cdr3_nt: TGTGCCAGCAAAACTGGGACAGGGGGGGACGAGCAGTACTTC; cdr3_aa: CASKTGTGGDEQYF
d_call: -; v_call: TRBV19; clone_size: few; j_call: TRBJ1-2; cdr3_nt: TGTGCCAGTGGGCGGAGACAGGAGAACTATGGCTACACCTTC; cdr3_aa: CASGRRQENYGYTF
d_call: -; v_call: TRBV28; clone_size: -; j_call: TRBJ2-3; cdr3_nt: TGTGCCAGCAATGATCACCGGTCGCCGGAGGATACGCAGTATTTT; cdr3_aa: CASNDHRSPEDTQYF
d_call: -; v_call: TRBV18; clone_size: -; j_call: TRBJ2-2; cdr3_nt: TGTGCCAGCTCACCCCTAAGTTCTGCTCCGAACACCGGGGAGCTGTTTTTT; cdr3_aa: CASSPLSSAPNTGELFF
d_call: -; v_call: TRBV7-9; clone_size: -; j_call: TRBJ1-2; cdr3_nt: TGTGCCAGCAGCTTGGAGGATTCGGGCTACACCTTC; cdr3_aa: CASSLEDSGYTF
d_call: -; v_call: TRBV19; clone_size: -; j_call: TRBJ2-7; cdr3_nt: TGTGCCAGTAGTATTCAGGTGAGGGACTACGAGCAGTACTTC; cdr3_aa: CASSIQVRDYEQYF
d_call: -; v_call: TRBV7-9; clone_size: -; j_call: TRBJ2-3; cdr3_nt: TGTGCCAGCAGCCTTGGTGGTAGCGGAGATACGCAGTATTTT; cdr3_aa: CASSLGGSGDTQYF
d_call: TRBD2; v_call: TRBV24-1; clone_size: -; j_call: TRBJ2-5; cdr3_nt: TGTGCCACCAGTGACCCTGGACTAGAAGAGACCCAGTACTTC; cdr3_aa: CATSDPGLEETQYF
d_call: TRBD2; v_call: TRBV9; clone_size: once; j_call: TRBJ2-7; cdr3_nt: TGTGCCAGCAGCGTAGGCAGCGGGAGTTACGAGCAGTACTTC; cdr3_aa: CASSVGSGSYEQYF
d_call: TRBD1; v_call: TRBV6-1; clone_size: -; j_call: TRBJ2-3; cdr3_nt: TGTGCCAGCCGTGACAGGGTGACAGATACGCAGTATTTT; cdr3_aa: CASRDRVTDTQYF
d_call: TRBD2; v_call: TRBV24-1; clone_size: -; j_call: TRBJ2-1; cdr3_nt: TGTGCCACCAGTGACCCAGGGACTACCTTCAGGGAGCAGTTCTTC; cdr3_aa: CATSDPGTTFREQFF
d_call: -; v_call: TRBV28; clone_size: few; j_call: TRBJ2-3; cdr3_nt: TGTGCCAGCAGTTTATGGGCGGGGCGCACAGATACGCAGTATTTT; cdr3_aa: CASSLWAGRTDTQYF
d_call: -; v_call: TRBV10-3; clone_size: few; j_call: TRBJ1-1; cdr3_nt: TGTGCCATCAGTGAGCCTTTCAGGAACACTGAAGCTTTCTTT; cdr3_aa: CAISEPFRNTEAFF
d_call: -; v_call: TRBV12-3/TRBV12-4; clone_size: -; j_call: TRBJ2-5; cdr3_nt: TGTGCCAGCAGTCCACAAGAGACCCAGTACTTC; cdr3_aa: CASSPQETQYF